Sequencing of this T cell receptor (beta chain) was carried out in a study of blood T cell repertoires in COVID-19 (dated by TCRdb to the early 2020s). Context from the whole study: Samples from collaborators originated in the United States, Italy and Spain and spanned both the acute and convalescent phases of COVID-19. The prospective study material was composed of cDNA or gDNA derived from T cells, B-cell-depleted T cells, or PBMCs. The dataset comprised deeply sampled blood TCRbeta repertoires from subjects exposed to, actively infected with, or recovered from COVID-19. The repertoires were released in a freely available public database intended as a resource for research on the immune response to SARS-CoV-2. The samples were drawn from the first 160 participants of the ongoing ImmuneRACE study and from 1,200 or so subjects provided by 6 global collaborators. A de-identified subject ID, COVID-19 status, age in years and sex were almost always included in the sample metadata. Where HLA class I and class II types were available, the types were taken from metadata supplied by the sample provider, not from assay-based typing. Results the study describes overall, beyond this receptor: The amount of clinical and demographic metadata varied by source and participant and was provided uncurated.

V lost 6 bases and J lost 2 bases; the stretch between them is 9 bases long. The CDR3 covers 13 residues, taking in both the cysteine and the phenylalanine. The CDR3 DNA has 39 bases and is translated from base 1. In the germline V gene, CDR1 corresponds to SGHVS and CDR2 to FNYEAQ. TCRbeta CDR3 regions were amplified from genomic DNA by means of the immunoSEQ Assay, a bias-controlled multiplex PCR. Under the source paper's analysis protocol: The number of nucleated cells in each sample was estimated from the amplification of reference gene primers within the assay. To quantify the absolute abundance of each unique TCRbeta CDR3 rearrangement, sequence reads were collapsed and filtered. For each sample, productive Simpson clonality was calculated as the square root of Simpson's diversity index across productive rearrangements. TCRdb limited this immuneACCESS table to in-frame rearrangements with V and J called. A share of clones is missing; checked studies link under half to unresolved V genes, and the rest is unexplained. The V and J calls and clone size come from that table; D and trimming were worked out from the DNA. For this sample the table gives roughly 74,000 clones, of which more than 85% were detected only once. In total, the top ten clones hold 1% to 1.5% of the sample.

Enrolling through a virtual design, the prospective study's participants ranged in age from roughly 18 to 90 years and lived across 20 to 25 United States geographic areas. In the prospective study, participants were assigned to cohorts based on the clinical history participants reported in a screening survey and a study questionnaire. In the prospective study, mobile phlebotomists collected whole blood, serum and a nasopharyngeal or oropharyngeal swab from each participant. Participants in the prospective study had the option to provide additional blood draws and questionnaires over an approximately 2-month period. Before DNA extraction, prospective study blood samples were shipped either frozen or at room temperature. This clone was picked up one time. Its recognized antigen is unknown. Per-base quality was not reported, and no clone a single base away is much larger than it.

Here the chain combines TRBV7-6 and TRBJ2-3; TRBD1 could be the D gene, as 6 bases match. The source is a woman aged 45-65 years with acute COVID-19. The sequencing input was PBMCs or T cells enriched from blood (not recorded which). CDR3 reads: CASSRDNTDTQYF. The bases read TGTGCCAGCAGTCGGGACAACACAGATACGCAGTATTTT.